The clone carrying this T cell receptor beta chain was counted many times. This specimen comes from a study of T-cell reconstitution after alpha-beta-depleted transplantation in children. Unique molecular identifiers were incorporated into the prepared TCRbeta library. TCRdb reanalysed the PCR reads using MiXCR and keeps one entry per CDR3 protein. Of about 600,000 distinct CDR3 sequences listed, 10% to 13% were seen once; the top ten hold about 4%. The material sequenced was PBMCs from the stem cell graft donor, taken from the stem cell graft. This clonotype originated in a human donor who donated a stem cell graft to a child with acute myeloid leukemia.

The DNA for the CDR3 is TGTGCCAGCAGTTTGGGCACCGGTTACCAGCCCCAGCATTTT. Protein: CASSLGTGYQPQHF. The V gene is TRBV12-3 or TRBV12-4, the J gene TRBJ1-5; D uncertain. CDR3 length equals 14 residues. The V gene lost 3 bases and the J gene lost 7 bases, with 13 bases spanning the gap.